This T cell receptor (beta chain) was sequenced for a study of shared clonotypes between healthy human individuals. Measured with immunoSEQ multiplex PCR; TCRdb has only the in-frame clones, and not every one. The table includes some 2.1 million clones, around 95% detected once. The CDR3 consists of 15 residues. Per germline, CDR1 LNHDA and CDR2 SQIVND (reference sequence). The trim removed 6 bases at V and 3 bases at J, leaving 9 bases unmatched. The TCR sequence derives from a young man in good health. The chain combines TRBV19 with TRBJ2-3; 7 bases agree with TRBD2. Sequencing was performed on naive CD4+ T cells sorted from blood. Stated subset: CD45RA+ positively selected. The CDR3 DNA is TGTGCCAGTAGACCTAGCGGAGCTACTACAGATACGCAGTATTTT. It encodes CASRPSGATTDTQYF.